This T cell receptor beta chain was captured by sequencing in a study of blood T cell repertoires in COVID-19. Study overall: Both acute and convalescent COVID-19 samples were obtained from the United States, Italy and Spain. T cells, B-cell-depleted T cells, or PBMCs provided the cDNA or gDNA that served as material.

Authors' methods: By means of reference gene primer amplification, nucleated cell counts were estimated. TCRdb keeps only in-frame clones here, not all; method: immunoSEQ multiplex PCR. Clone size and the V and J calls come from that table; the DNA yielded D and trimming. This table holds over 110,000 clones, approximately 84% found once. The cohort comprised adults aged about 18 to 90 years residing in about two dozen US areas. The specimen was PBMCs or T cells enriched from blood (not recorded which). The receptor's source is a man aged 35-49 years with acute COVID-19.

CDR3 nucleotides: TGTGCCTGGAGTGCCGCAAACACAGGGTGGGCTAATGAAAAACTGTTTTTT. Amino acids: CAWSAANTGWANEKLFF. The rearrangement uses TRBV30 and TRBJ1-4, with a possible D match to TRBD1 (6 bases). The CDR3 is made up of 17 amino acids. The V gene's germline CDR1 is GTSNPN and CDR2 SVGIG (reference sequence). V dropped 1 base and J dropped 3 bases, with 18 bases sitting between them.